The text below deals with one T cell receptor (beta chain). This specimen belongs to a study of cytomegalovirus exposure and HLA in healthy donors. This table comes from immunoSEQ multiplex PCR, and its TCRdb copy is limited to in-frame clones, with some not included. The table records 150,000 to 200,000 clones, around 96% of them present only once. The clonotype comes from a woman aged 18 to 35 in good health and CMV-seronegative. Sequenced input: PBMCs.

In nucleotides, the CDR3 is TGCAGCGCAGAGGGACAGGGCCGCACAGATACGCAGTATTTT. This codes for CSAEGQGRTDTQYF. This sequence joins TRBV29-1 and TRBJ2-3; 9 bases align to TRBD1. Germline V gene sequence: CDR1 SQVTM, CDR2 ANQGSEA. The CDR3 covers 14 residues. The ends lost 7 bases at V and 1 base at J; junction bases unmatched: 6.